These 3 T cell receptor beta chains originate from one sample sequenced in a study of T cells expressing NK-cell markers. TCRdb re-called the 5' RACE reads and catalogs CDR3 proteins one per entry, DNA excluded. This sample's clone table lists hundreds of thousands of distinct CDR3 sequences. Sequencing was carried out using blood T cells: a sorted CD56 or NKG2C T cell subset, CD4+ or CD8+ T cells, or bulk PBMC T cells (not recorded which). These receptors were collected from a man aged 18 to 30 in good health.

This chain links TRBV7-9 with TRBJ2-3; TCRdb's D gene call, TRBD2, goes unchecked for lack of DNA. This CDR3 spans 17 amino acids. The V gene's germline CDR1 is SEHNR and CDR2 FQNEAQ (reference sequence). CDR3 loop: CASSRHTQSRGPNAQYF.

The V call is TRBV6-2 or TRBV6-3, the J call TRBJ2-2. This CDR3 contains 14 residues. The germline V gene has CDR1 MNHEY and CDR2 SVGEGT. The CDR3 reads CASRNVNGPGELFF.

This chain links TRBV7-6 with TRBJ2-1; lacking DNA, the TRBD2 call made by TCRdb goes unchecked. Per germline, CDR1 SGHVS and CDR2 FNYEAQ. The length of the CDR3 is 19 residues. This CDR3 reads CASSPESRGLVSGGNEQFF.